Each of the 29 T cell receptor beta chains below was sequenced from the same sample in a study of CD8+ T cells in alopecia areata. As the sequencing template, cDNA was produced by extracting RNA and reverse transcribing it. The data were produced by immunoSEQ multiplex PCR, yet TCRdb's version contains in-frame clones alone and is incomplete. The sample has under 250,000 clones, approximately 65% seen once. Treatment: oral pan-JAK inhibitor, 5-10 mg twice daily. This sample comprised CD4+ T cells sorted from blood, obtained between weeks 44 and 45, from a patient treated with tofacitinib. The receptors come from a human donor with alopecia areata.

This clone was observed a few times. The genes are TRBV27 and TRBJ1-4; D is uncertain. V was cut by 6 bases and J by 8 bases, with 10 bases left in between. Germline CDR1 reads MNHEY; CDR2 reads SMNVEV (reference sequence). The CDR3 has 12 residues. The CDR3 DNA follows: TGTGCCAGCAGCCCCGGAAAGGAAAAACTGTTTTTT. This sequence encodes CASSPGKEKLFF. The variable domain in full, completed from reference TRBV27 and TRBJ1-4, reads EAQVTQNPRYLITVTGKKLTVTCSQNMNHEYMSWYRQDPGLGLRQIYYSMNVEVTDKGDVPEGYKVSRKEKRNFPLILESPSPNQTSLYFCASSPGKEKLFFGSGTQLSVL.

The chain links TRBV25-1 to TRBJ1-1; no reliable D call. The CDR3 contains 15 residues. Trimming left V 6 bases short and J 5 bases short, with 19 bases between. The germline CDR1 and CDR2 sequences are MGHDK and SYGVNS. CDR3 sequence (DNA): TGTGCCAGCAGGAGAACCGGGCTCCGGGGTACTGAAGCTTTCTTT. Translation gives CASRRTGLRGTEAFF. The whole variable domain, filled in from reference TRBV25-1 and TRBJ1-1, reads EADIYQTPRYLVIGTGKKITLECSQTMGHDKMYWYQQDPGMELHLIHYSYGVNSTEKGDLSSESTVSRIRTEHFPLTLESARPSHTSQYLCASRRTGLRGTEAFFGQGTRLTVV.

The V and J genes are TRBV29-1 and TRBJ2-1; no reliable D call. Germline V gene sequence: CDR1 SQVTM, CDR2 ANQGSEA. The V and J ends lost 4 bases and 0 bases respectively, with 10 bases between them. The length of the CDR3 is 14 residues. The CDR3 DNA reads TGCAGCGTTGCTGGGCCTAGCTCCTACAATGAGCAGTTCTTC. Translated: CSVAGPSSYNEQFF.

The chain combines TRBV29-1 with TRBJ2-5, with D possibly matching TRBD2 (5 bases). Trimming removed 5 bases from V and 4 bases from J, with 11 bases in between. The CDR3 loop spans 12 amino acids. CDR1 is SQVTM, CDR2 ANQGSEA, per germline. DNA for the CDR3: TGCAGCGTTAGGACTGGAGGAGAGACCCAGTACTTC. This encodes CSVRTGGETQYF.

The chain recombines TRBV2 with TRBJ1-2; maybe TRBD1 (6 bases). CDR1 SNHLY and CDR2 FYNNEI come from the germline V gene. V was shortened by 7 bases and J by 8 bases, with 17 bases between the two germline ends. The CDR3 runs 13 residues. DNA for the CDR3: TGTGCCAGCAAACAGGGACTGGGGGACGGCTACACCTTC. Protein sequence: CASKQGLGDGYTF.

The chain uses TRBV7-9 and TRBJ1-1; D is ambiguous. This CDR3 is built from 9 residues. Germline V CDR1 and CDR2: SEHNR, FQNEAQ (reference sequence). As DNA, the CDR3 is TGTCCCGCGGGGACTGAAGCTTTCTTT. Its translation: CPAGTEAFF.

CDR3 loop: CASSSGTVEKLFF. The CDR3 nucleotides read TGTGCCAGTAGCTCCGGGACAGTTGAAAAACTGTTTTTT. The V and J genes are TRBV19 and TRBJ1-4, with 7 bases that match TRBD1. The CDR3 extends over 13 amino acids. With V trimmed by 6 bases and J by 7 bases, 5 bases remained unmatched. Germline V gene lookup returns CDR1 LNHDA and CDR2 SQIVND (reference sequence). Full variable domain (remainder filled in from reference TRBV19 and TRBJ1-4): DGGITQSPKYLFRKEGQNVTLSCEQNLNHDAMYWYRQDPGQGLRLIYYSQIVNDFQKGDIAEGYSVSREKKESFPLTVTSAQKNPTAFYLCASSSGTVEKLFFGSGTQLSVL.

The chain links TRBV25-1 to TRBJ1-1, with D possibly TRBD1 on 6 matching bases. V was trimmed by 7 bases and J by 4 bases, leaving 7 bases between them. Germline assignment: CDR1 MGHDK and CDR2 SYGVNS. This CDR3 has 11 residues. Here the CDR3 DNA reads TGTGCCAGCACAGGGGCCACTGAAGCTTTCTTT. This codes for CASTGATEAFF. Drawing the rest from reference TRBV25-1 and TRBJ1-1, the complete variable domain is EADIYQTPRYLVIGTGKKITLECSQTMGHDKMYWYQQDPGMELHLIHYSYGVNSTEKGDLSSESTVSRIRTEHFPLTLESARPSHTSQYLCASTGATEAFFGQGTRLTVV.

Here the CDR3 reads CASSQDRDRAYEQYF. For the CDR3, the DNA is TGCGCCAGCAGCCAGGACCGGGACAGGGCCTACGAGCAGTACTTC. The chain uses TRBV4-3 and TRBJ2-7, with 9 positions matching TRBD1. The trim removed 3 bases at V and 2 bases at J, leaving 5 bases unmatched. The CDR3 runs 15 residues. Germline CDR1 reads LGHNA; CDR2 reads YSLEER.

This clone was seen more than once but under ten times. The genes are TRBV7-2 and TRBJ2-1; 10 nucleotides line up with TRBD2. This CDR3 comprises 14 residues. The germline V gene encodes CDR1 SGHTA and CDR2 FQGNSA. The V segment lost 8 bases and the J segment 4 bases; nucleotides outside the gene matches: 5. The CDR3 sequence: CASGGLASYNEQFF. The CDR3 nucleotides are TGTGCCAGCGGGGGACTAGCGTCATACAATGAGCAGTTCTTC.

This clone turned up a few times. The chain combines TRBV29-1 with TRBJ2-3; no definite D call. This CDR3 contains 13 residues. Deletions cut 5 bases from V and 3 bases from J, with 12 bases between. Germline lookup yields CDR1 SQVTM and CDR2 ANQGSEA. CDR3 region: CSVFPDRTDTQYF. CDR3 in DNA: TGCAGCGTTTTTCCCGACCGTACAGATACGCAGTATTTT.

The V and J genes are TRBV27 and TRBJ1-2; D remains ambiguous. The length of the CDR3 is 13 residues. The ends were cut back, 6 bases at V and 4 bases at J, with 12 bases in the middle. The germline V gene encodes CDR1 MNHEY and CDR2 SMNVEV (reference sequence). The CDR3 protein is CASSTAFAYGYTF. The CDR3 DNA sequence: TGTGCCAGCAGCACCGCCTTCGCCTATGGCTACACCTTC.

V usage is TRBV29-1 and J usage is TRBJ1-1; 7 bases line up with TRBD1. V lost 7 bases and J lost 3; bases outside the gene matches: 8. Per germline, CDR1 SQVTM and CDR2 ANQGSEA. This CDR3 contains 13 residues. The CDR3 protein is CSAQGMRDTEAFF. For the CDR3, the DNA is TGCAGCGCACAGGGGATGAGGGACACTGAAGCTTTCTTT.

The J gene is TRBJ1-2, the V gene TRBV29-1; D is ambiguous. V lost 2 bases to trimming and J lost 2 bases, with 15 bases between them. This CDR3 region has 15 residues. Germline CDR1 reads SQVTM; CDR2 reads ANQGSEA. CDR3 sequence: CSVEIGPEGNYGYTF. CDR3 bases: TGCAGCGTTGAAATTGGGCCCGAAGGAAACTATGGCTACACCTTC.

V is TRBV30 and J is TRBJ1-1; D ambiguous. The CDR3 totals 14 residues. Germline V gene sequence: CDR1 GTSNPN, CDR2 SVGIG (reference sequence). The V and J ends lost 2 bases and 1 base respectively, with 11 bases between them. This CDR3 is CAWSLSWENTEAFF. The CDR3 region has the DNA TGTGCCTGGAGTTTGAGTTGGGAGAACACTGAAGCTTTCTTT.

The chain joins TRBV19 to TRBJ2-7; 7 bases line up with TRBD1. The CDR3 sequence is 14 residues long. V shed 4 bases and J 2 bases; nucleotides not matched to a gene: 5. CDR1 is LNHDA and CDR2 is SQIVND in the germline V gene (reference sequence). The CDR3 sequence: CASSKGDRAYEQYF. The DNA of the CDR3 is TGTGCCAGTAGTAAAGGGGACAGAGCCTACGAGCAGTACTTC.

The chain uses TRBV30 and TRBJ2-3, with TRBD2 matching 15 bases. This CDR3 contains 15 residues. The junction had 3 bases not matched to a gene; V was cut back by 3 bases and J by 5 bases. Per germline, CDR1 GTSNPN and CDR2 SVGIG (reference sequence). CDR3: CAWRRTSGGVDTQYF. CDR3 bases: TGTGCCTGGAGGCGGACTAGCGGGGGGGTAGATACGCAGTATTTT.

The DNA for the CDR3 is TGTGCCACCACCCCGGACAGGGGGCTATACGAGCAGTACTTC. Protein: CATTPDRGLYEQYF. The V gene is TRBV15, the J gene TRBJ2-7, with 11 bases matching TRBD1. The CDR3 is 14 amino acids. CDR1 and CDR2 (germline): LNHNV, YYDKDF (reference sequence). V lost 7 bases to trimming and J lost 4 bases; unmatched junction nucleotides: 6.

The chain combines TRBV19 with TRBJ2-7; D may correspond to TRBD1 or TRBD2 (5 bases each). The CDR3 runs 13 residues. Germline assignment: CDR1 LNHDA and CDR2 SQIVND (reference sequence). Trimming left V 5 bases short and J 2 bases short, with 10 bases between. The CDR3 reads CASSLQGAYEQYF. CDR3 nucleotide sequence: TGTGCCAGTAGTCTTCAGGGAGCCTACGAGCAGTACTTC.

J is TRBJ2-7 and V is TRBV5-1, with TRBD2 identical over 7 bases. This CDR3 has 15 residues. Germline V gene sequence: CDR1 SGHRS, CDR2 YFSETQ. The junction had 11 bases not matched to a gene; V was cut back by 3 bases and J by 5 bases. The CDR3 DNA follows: TGCGCCAGCAGCTGGACCGCCGGTCGGGAGGACGAGCAGTACTTC. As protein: CASSWTAGREDEQYF.

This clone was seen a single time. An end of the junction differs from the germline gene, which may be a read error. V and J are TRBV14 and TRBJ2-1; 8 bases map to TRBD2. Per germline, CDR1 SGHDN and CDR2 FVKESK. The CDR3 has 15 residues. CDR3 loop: CASSSPGLVTNEQFF. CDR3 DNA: TGCGCCAGCAGCTCTCCGGGACTAGTGACAAATGAGCAGTTCTTC.

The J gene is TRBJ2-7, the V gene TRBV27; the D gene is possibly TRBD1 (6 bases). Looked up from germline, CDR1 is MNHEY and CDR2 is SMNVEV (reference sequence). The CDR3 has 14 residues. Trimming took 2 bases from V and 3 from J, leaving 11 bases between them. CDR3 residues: CASSLRQGIYEQYF. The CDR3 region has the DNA TGTGCCAGCAGTTTAAGGCAGGGGATCTACGAGCAGTACTTC.

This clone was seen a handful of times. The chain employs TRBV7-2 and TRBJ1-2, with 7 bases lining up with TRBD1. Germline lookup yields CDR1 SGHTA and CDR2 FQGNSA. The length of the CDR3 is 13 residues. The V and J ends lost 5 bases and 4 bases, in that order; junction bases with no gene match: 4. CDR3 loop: CASSPQGSYGYTF. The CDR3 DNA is TGTGCCAGCAGCCCACAGGGGAGCTATGGCTACACCTTC. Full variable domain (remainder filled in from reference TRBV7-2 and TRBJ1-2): GAGVSQSPSNKVTEKGKDVELRCDPISGHTALYWYRQSLGQGLEFLIYFQGNSAPDKSGLPSDRFSAERTGGSVSTLTIQRTQQEDSAVYLCASSPQGSYGYTFGSGTRLTVV.

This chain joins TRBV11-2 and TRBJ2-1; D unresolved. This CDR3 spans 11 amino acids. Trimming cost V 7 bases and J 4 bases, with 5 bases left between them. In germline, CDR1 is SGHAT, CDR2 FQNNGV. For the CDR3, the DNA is TGTGCCAGCACAGGTTACAATGAGCAGTTCTTC. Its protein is CASTGYNEQFF.

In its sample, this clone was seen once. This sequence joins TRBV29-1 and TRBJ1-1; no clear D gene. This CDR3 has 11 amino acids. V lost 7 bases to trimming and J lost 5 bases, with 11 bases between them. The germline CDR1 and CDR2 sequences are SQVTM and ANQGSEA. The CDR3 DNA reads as TGCAGCGCCCACCGGGGAACTGAAGCTTTCTTT. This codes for CSAHRGTEAFF.

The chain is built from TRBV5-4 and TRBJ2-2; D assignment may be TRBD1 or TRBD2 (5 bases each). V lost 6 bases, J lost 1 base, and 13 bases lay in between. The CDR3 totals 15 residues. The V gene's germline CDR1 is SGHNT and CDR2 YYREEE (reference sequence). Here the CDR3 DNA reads TGTGCCAGCACCCGGGGCACAGGGAACACCGGGGAGCTGTTTTTT. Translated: CASTRGTGNTGELFF. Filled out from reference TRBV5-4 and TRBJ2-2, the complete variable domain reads ETGVTQSPTHLIKTRGQQVTLRCSSQSGHNTVSWYQQALGQGPQFIFQYYREEENGRGNFPPRFSGLQFPNYSSELNVNALELDDSALYLCASTRGTGNTGELFFGEGSRLTVL.

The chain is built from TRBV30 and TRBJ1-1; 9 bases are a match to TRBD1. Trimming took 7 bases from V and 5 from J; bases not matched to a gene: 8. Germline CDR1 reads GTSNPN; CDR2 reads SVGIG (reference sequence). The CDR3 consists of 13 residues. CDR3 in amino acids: CALRTGERTEAFF. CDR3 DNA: TGTGCCTTGCGGACAGGGGAGCGGACTGAAGCTTTCTTT.

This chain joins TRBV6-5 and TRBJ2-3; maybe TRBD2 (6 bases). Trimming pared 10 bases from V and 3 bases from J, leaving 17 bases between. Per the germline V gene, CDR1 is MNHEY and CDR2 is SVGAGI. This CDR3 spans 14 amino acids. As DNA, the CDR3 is TGTGCCACTCACCGACGGGCGGGGACAGATACGCAGTATTTT. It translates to CATHRRAGTDTQYF.

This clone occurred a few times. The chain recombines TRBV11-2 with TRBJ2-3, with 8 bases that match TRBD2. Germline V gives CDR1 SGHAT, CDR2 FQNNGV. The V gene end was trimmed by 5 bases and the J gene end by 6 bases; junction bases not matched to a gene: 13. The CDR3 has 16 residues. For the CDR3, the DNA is TGTGCCAGCAGCAACAACGGGGGGGCACTTACCGATACGCAGTATTTT. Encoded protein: CASSNNGGALTDTQYF.